This T cell receptor (beta chain) appears in the sequencing data of a study of T-cell reconstitution after alpha-beta-depleted transplantation in children. This sample's TCRbeta library carried unique molecular identifier barcodes. TCRdb re-called the PCR reads with MiXCR, one entry per CDR3 protein. The sample contains about 120,000 distinct CDR3 sequences, 20% to 25% of which appear only once. General study results and limits: Newly produced T cells mostly accounted for T-cell counts and diversity one year post-transplant. Several hundred rapidly expanded clones from non-depleted graft cells reportedly supplied alpha-beta T cells about two months post-transplant.

As concerns this clonotype: The target antigen is unknown.

This clonotype was sampled from a male patient between 2 and 9 years old who had a stem cell transplant for chronic granulomatous disease, so the T cells may come from the graft donor. Specimen: PBMCs, mostly from graft donor cells, collected 180 days after TCRalphabeta/CD19-depleted stem cell transplant.

In nucleotides, the CDR3 is TGCGCCAGCAGCTCCTTAGCGGGAGGGCCTGGGAACATTCAGTACTTC. This gives the protein CASSSLAGGPGNIQYF. The V call is TRBV5-1, the J call TRBJ2-4; 11 nucleotides agree with TRBD2. CDR1 SGHRS and CDR2 YFSETQ come from the germline V gene. The CDR3 is 16 amino acids. With 3 bases clipped from V and 7 bases from J, the junction kept 9 bases outside the gene matches.